These 19 T cell receptor beta chains share one sample of origin, sequenced in a study of naive and memory T cell subsets. The beta constant-region primer was an equimolar mix of two oligonucleotides covering TRBC1 and TRBC2. TCRdb itself ran the UMI-ligation and nested PCR reads through MiXCR, one entry per CDR3 protein. The sample holds 130,000 to 150,000 distinct CDR3 sequences, about 18% seen once. The sample was naive CD4+ T cells from blood. All receptors come from a human donor in good health.

This clonotype was counted a few times. The rearrangement links TRBV20-1 to TRBJ2-6, with D unresolved. Looked up from germline, CDR1 is DFQATT and CDR2 is SNEGSKA (reference sequence). CDR3 size: 14 residues. V shed 4 bases and J shed 1 base, with 8 bases lying between them. CDR3 region: CSAIQPSGANVLTF. Here the CDR3 DNA reads TGCAGTGCTATACAACCTTCTGGGGCCAACGTCCTGACTTTC.

The rearrangement joins TRBV29-1 to TRBJ1-2; D is undetermined. The CDR3 spans 12 residues. Germline-derived CDR1 and CDR2 are SQVTM and ANQGSEA. V lost 6 bases, J lost 3 bases, and 11 bases lay in between. CDR3 DNA: TGCAGCGTCTCTTCAGGAGACTATGGCTACACCTTC. Protein sequence: CSVSSGDYGYTF.

This chain connects TRBV29-1 to TRBJ2-3; D unclear. The germline gives CDR1 SQVTM, CDR2 ANQGSEA. The length of the CDR3 is 13 residues. Trimming shortened V by 4 bases and J by 0 bases, and 8 bases separated the two germline ends. CDR3 protein: CSVGADSTDTQYF. The DNA for the CDR3 is TGCAGCGTTGGTGCGGACAGCACAGATACGCAGTATTTT.

This clonotype was counted between two and nine times. The V call is TRBV11-2, the J call TRBJ2-7; tentatively, D is TRBD2 (6 bases). Germline values: CDR1 SGHAT, CDR2 FQNNGV. With 5 bases removed from V and 3 bases from J, the gap between germline ends came to 14 bases. The CDR3 is 14 amino acids. CDR3 DNA sequence: TGTGCCAGCAGCATTGGGGGGAGGAACTACGAGCAGTACTTC. It yields the protein CASSIGGRNYEQYF. The entire variable domain, with the rest obtained from reference TRBV11-2 and TRBJ2-7, is as follows: EAGVAQSPRYKIIEKRQSVAFWCNPISGHATLYWYQQILGQGPKLLIQFQNNGVVDDSQLPKDRFSAERLKGVDSTLKIQPAKLEDSAVYLCASSIGGRNYEQYFGPGTRLTVT.

This clonotype turned up a few times. V and J are TRBV7-9 and TRBJ1-2; D call uncertain. The CDR3 covers 12 residues. Trimming shortened V by 3 bases and J by 3 bases, and 5 bases separated the two germline ends. Germline lookup yields CDR1 SEHNR and CDR2 FQNEAQ (reference sequence). In nucleotides, the CDR3 is TGTGCCAGCAGCTTGGCGGACTATGGCTACACCTTC. Protein: CASSLADYGYTF.

The table lists this clonotype with a few counts. CDR3 loop: CSAKSRTNSYEQYF. The CDR3 nucleotides are TGCAGTGCTAAGTCCAGGACTAACTCCTACGAGCAGTACTTC. The chain couples TRBV20-1 to TRBJ2-7; D perhaps matches TRBD2 (6 bases). The CDR3 has 14 amino acids. Germline CDR1 DFQATT, CDR2 SNEGSKA (reference sequence). V dropped 4 bases and J dropped 0 bases, with 13 bases sitting between them.

This clonotype was observed a few times. The chain joins TRBV18 to TRBJ2-3, with 7 nucleotides matching TRBD1. The CDR3 covers 16 residues. V was clipped by 3 bases and J by 0 bases; unmatched bases: 6. Germline CDR1 KGHSH, CDR2 LQKENI. The CDR3 is CASSPGETGSTDTQYF. The CDR3 nucleotides read TGTGCCAGCTCACCGGGGGAGACAGGGAGCACAGATACGCAGTATTTT.

This clonotype was seen a few times. J is TRBJ2-7 and V is TRBV4-2; 8 positions agree with TRBD2. CDR3 length: 14 residues. CDR1 LGHNA and CDR2 YNFKEQ come from the germline V gene. V shed 4 bases, J shed 7 bases, and the junction held 9 bases outside the gene matches. CDR3 in DNA: TGTGCCAGCAGCCCTAGCGGGTCGAAGGAGGAGCAGTACTTC. Encoded protein: CASSPSGSKEEQYF.

This clonotype showed up just a few times. This sequence joins TRBV12-3 or TRBV12-4 and TRBJ2-1; 9 bases are shared with TRBD2. V lost 6 bases to trimming and J lost 5 bases; unmatched junction nucleotides: 8. This CDR3 has 15 amino acids. The CDR3 DNA reads TGTGCCAGCAGCCCCAGCGGGAGGACTAACAATGAGCAGTTCTTC. Translation: CASSPSGRTNNEQFF.

The table lists this clonotype with a few counts. The V call is TRBV7-9, the J call TRBJ2-6; maybe TRBD1 (7 bases). The germline V and J ends were trimmed by 4 bases and 1 base, with 14 bases remaining between them. Germline V gene data show CDR1 as SEHNR and CDR2 as FQNEAQ (reference sequence). This CDR3 spans 17 amino acids. CDR3: CASSWRGRNSGANVLTF. CDR3 DNA sequence: TGTGCCAGCAGCTGGAGGGGGCGGAATTCTGGGGCCAACGTCCTGACTTTC.

The chain uses TRBV6-1 and TRBJ1-1; no definite D call. CDR3 length: 14 amino acids. Trimming pared 1 base from V and 5 bases from J, leaving 11 bases between. Looked up from germline, CDR1 is MNHNS and CDR2 is SASEGT. CDR3 in DNA: TGTGCCAGCAGTGAAGAAGAGGTCTCAACTGAAGCTTTCTTT. The encoded protein is CASSEEEVSTEAFF.

With respect to this clonotype: An end of the junction differs from the germline gene, which may be a read error. The V gene is TRBV20-1, the J gene TRBJ2-1, with TRBD1 as a possible D gene (5 bases). CDR1 is DFQATT, CDR2 SNEGSKA, per germline (reference sequence). The length of the CDR3 is 13 residues. The CDR3 DNA follows: TGCAGTGCTAGTAGCCCCGTTCAGGGTCCGCTGATCTTC. It codes for CSASSPVQGPLIF.

This clonotype occurred a few times. V and J are TRBV20-1 and TRBJ2-3; 8 bases match TRBD2. The CDR3 is 13 amino acids. Germline V gene sequence: CDR1 DFQATT, CDR2 SNEGSKA (reference sequence). DNA for the CDR3: TGCAGCGCACTAGCGGTCAGCACAGATACGCAGTATTTT. It yields the protein CSALAVSTDTQYF.

Worth noting for this clonotype: No conserved phenylalanine or tryptophan ends this CDR3, so it is likely a read error. The chain combines TRBV7-9 with TRBJ2-7; tentatively, D is TRBD2 (5 bases). Trimming left V 0 bases short and J 0 bases short, with 9 bases between. In germline, CDR1 is SEHNR, CDR2 FQNEAQ (reference sequence). The CDR3 is made up of 15 amino acids. The CDR3 DNA reads TGTGCCAGCAGCTTAGCGGGAGAGCCCTCCTACGAGCAGTACTTA. The encoded protein is CASSLAGEPSYEQYL.

The chain's CDR3 is CASSQRWSGANEQFF. Written as DNA, the CDR3 is TGTGCCAGCAGCCAAAGGTGGAGCGGGGCGAATGAGCAGTTCTTC. The gene calls are TRBV3-1 and TRBJ2-1; TRBD2 matches 7 bases. V gave up 2 bases and J gave up 7 bases; unmatched junction bases: 8. CDR3 length equals 15 residues. The germline CDR1 and CDR2 sequences are LGHDT and YNNKEL (reference sequence).

This chain uses TRBV7-2 with TRBJ2-1; TRBD1 aligns across 7 bases. Per germline, CDR1 SGHTA and CDR2 FQGNSA. V gave up 9 bases and J gave up 5 bases; unmatched junction bases: 13. The CDR3 length is 15 residues. For the CDR3, the DNA is TGTGCCAGTCTAAAGGACAGGTCGAGGGACAATGAGCAGTTCTTC. It codes for CASLKDRSRDNEQFF.

This clonotype was seen repeatedly, ten times or more. CDR3 nucleotide sequence: TGCGCCAGCAGCCAAGGGACTAGCGGGAGGCGAGATACGCAGTATTTT. This translates into CASSQGTSGRRDTQYF. The V gene is TRBV4-1, the J gene TRBJ2-3; 14 bases agree with TRBD2. Germline-derived CDR1 and CDR2 are MGHRA and YSYEKL. With V trimmed by 1 base and J by 5 bases, 2 bases remained unmatched. CDR3 length: 16 residues.

The chain combines TRBV6-6 with TRBJ2-5; 7 bases agree with TRBD2. Losses at the gene ends were 0 bases for V and 10 bases for J; bases not matched to a gene: 5. The CDR3 is 13 residues long. CDR1 and CDR2 from the germline V gene are MNHNY and SVGAGI (reference sequence). The CDR3 sequence is CASSYSGEGGQYF. The CDR3, as DNA: TGTGCCAGCAGTTACTCGGGGGAGGGAGGCCAGTACTTC.

This clonotype showed up many times. This sequence joins TRBV29-1 and TRBJ2-3; D might be TRBD2 (5 bases). The ends were cut back, 6 bases at V and 0 bases at J, with 7 bases in the middle. Germline V CDR1 and CDR2: SQVTM, ANQGSEA. This CDR3 contains 12 residues. DNA of the CDR3: TGCAGCGTAGCGGAAAGCACAGATACGCAGTATTTT. Translated: CSVAESTDTQYF.